Listed below are T cell receptor beta chains from one sample, sequenced in a study of shared clonotypes between healthy human individuals. Data came from immunoSEQ multiplex PCR; TCRdb stores just in-frame clones and leaves some out. The profile shows about 330,000 clones, approximately 79% of them singletons. The sequencing input was memory CD4+ T cells sorted from blood. The receptors come from a man between 25 and 39 years old in good health. Both conserved end residues are part of each CDR3. The D gene is left open where the match is weak. Part of the rows lack a size; the others show once, few, many or a class for expanded clones.

size	V	D	J	CDR3	DNA
NA	TRBV11-2	NA	TRBJ2-3	CASSYPRDLGTDTQYF	TGTGCCAGCAGCTACCCCAGGGATTTGGGCACAGATACGCAGTATTTT
NA	TRBV27	NA	TRBJ2-7	CASSPRTGPSYEQYF	TGTGCCAGCAGTCCACGGACGGGACCCTCCTACGAGCAGTACTTC
many	TRBV5-4	NA	TRBJ2-5	CASSLVGAGETQYF	TGTGCCAGCAGCTTAGTGGGGGCGGGGGAGACCCAGTACTTC
NA	TRBV9	NA	TRBJ2-3	CASSVGASPRTDTQYF	TGTGCCAGCAGCGTAGGGGCGAGCCCCCGCACAGATACGCAGTATTTT
NA	TRBV6-6	NA	TRBJ2-1	CASSPLDKYNEQFF	TGTGCCAGCAGTCCCCTGGACAAGTACAATGAGCAGTTCTTC
NA	TRBV27	TRBD1	TRBJ2-7	CASSPGTASYEQYF	TGTGCCAGCAGTCCCGGGACAGCCTCCTACGAGCAGTACTTC
once	TRBV11-2	NA	TRBJ1-1	CASSPQASSQAFF	TGTGCCAGCAGCCCTCAGGCGAGCAGCCAAGCTTTCTTT
few	TRBV5-1	NA	TRBJ2-7	CASSLVRGEGGEQYF	TGCGCCAGCAGCTTGGTACGGGGTGAAGGTGGGGAGCAGTACTTC
NA	TRBV6-1	NA	TRBJ1-1	CASGNTEAFF	TGTGCCAGCGGAAACACTGAAGCTTTCTTT
NA	TRBV6-1	NA	TRBJ1-3	CASIEVTGGNTIYF	TGTGCCAGCATCGAAGTCACGGGTGGAAACACCATATATTTT
few	TRBV5-1	TRBD2	TRBJ2-2	CASSLSLAGVGGELFF	TGCGCCAGCAGCTTATCACTAGCGGGAGTTGGCGGGGAGCTGTTTTTT
NA	TRBV7-9	TRBD1	TRBJ1-2	CASSLYRGEGYTF	TGTGCCAGCAGCCTCTACAGGGGAGAGGGCTACACCTTC
NA	TRBV28	NA	TRBJ2-7	CASSTSDRVVDEQYF	TGTGCCAGCAGCACATCTGACCGGGTGGTCGACGAGCAGTACTTC
NA	TRBV10-2	TRBD2	TRBJ2-1	CASSPAGDEQFF	TGCGCCAGCAGCCCAGCGGGAGATGAGCAGTTCTTC
NA	TRBV28	NA	TRBJ1-5	CASSQGFQPQHF	TGTGCCAGCAGTCAGGGGTTTCAGCCCCAGCATTTT
NA	TRBV7-2	NA	TRBJ2-1	CASSLYLVVDEQFF	TGTGCCAGCAGCCTATACTTGGTGGTGGATGAGCAGTTCTTC
few	TRBV7-8	TRBD2	TRBJ2-7	CASSRLAGSYEQYF	TGTGCCAGCAGCCGACTAGCGGGCTCCTACGAGCAGTACTTC
once	TRBV5-1	NA	TRBJ2-7	CASSLFTSSYEQYF	TGCGCCAGCAGCTTGTTTACCAGCTCCTACGAGCAGTACTTC
NA	TRBV20-1	NA	TRBJ2-7	CSASQLSEQYF	TGCAGTGCTTCACAACTTAGCGAGCAGTACTTC
NA	TRBV10-3	TRBD2	TRBJ2-5	CAISEGIAGRKETQYF	TGTGCCATCAGTGAAGGGATAGCCGGGAGGAAAGAGACCCAGTACTTC
few	TRBV6-5	TRBD2	TRBJ2-1	CASSYLAGPNEQFF	TGTGCCAGCAGTTACCTAGCGGGACCGAATGAGCAGTTCTTC
NA	TRBV6-1	TRBD2	TRBJ2-7	CASSVLGGSLYEQYF	TGTGCCAGCAGTGTATTGGGCGGGAGTCTATACGAGCAGTACTTC
NA	TRBV6-4	TRBD2	TRBJ2-1	CASSPSSGGSYNEQFF	TGTGCCAGCAGTCCCTCTAGCGGGGGCTCCTACAATGAGCAGTTCTTC
NA	TRBV7-2	NA	TRBJ2-7	CASSRELGEQYF	TGTGCCAGCAGCCGAGAGTTGGGCGAGCAGTACTTC
NA	TRBV7-9	NA	TRBJ2-7	CASSLEGSGLGEQYF	TGTGCCAGCAGCTTAGAAGGTTCAGGGTTGGGCGAGCAGTACTTC
few	TRBV19	NA	TRBJ1-5	CASSPPFSNQPQHF	TGTGCCAGTAGTCCCCCATTTAGCAATCAGCCCCAGCATTTT
NA	TRBV5-1	NA	TRBJ2-7	CASSGAVEQYF	TGCGCCAGCAGTGGAGCTGTCGAGCAGTACTTC
NA	TRBV30	TRBD2	TRBJ2-1	CAWRRENEQFF	TGTGCCTGGCGGCGGGAGAATGAGCAGTTCTTC
NA	TRBV19	TRBD2	TRBJ2-1	CASSISPTSGGYNEQFF	TGTGCCAGTAGTATATCTCCTACTAGCGGAGGCTACAATGAGCAGTTCTTC
NA	TRBV10-3	NA	TRBJ2-7	CAISESGGEQYF	TGTGCCATCAGTGAGTCTGGGGGCGAGCAGTACTTC
NA	TRBV27	TRBD2	TRBJ2-1	CASSKTGGGQFF	TGTGCCAGCAGTAAAACGGGAGGGGGGCAGTTCTTC
NA	TRBV18	TRBD1	TRBJ2-7	CASSPISGTGGEQYF	TGTGCCAGCTCACCAATTTCCGGGACAGGGGGCGAGCAGTACTTC
NA	TRBV14	NA	TRBJ2-5	CASSRTHQETQYF	TGTGCCAGCAGTCGAACTCACCAAGAGACCCAGTACTTC
NA	TRBV7-9	NA	TRBJ1-4	CASTHTFGQTEEKLFF	TGTGCCAGCACTCACACTTTCGGGCAAACGGAGGAAAAACTGTTTTTT
NA	TRBV6-6	NA	TRBJ1-1	CASSYPSGPNTEAFF	TGTGCCAGCAGTTACCCCTCGGGTCCGAACACTGAAGCTTTCTTT
NA	TRBV13	NA	TRBJ2-5	CASSLGGTPDVTETQYF	TGTGCCAGCAGCCTAGGCGGGACGCCAGATGTAACGGAGACCCAGTACTTC
NA	TRBV28	TRBD2	TRBJ2-5	CASTLAGARTQYF	TGTGCCAGCACCTTAGCGGGTGCCAGGACCCAGTACTTC
NA	TRBV30	NA	TRBJ1-2	CAWSVGTYTNYGYTF	TGTGCCTGGAGTGTGGGGACATACACTAACTATGGCTACACCTTC
NA	TRBV5-6	TRBD2	TRBJ2-7	CASSRLAFRSYEQYF	TGTGCCAGCAGCCGACTAGCGTTTCGTTCCTACGAGCAGTACTTC
NA	TRBV28	NA	TRBJ1-2	CASRIMSLEGYTF	TGTGCCAGCAGGATTATGAGCTTGGAGGGCTACACCTTC
NA	TRBV10-1	TRBD2	TRBJ2-1	CASSAGTWGGEQFF	TGCGCCAGCAGTGCCGGGACTTGGGGGGGTGAGCAGTTCTTC
NA	TRBV5-1	NA	TRBJ2-7	CASSLDPEYEQYF	TGCGCCAGCAGCTTGGACCCGGAGTACGAGCAGTACTTC
NA	TRBV5-1	TRBD2	TRBJ2-3	CASSLTSGNTDTQYF	TGCGCCAGCAGCTTGACTAGCGGGAACACAGATACGCAGTATTTT
few	TRBV2	NA	TRBJ2-2	CASSGQVDTGELFF	TGTGCCAGCAGTGGGCAGGTCGACACCGGGGAGCTGTTTTTT
NA	TRBV2	NA	TRBJ2-2	CAGGLWNTGELFF	TGTGCTGGGGGGCTCTGGAACACCGGGGAGCTGTTTTTT
NA	TRBV10-3	TRBD2	TRBJ2-1	CAISEGRGNEQFF	TGTGCCATCAGTGAAGGGAGGGGCAATGAGCAGTTCTTC
once	TRBV18	NA	TRBJ2-7	CASSPPGVSGEQYF	TGTGCCAGCTCACCACCCGGGGTATCGGGAGAGCAGTACTTC
NA	TRBV28	NA	TRBJ2-7	CASRPLRAPGYEQYF	TGTGCCAGCAGGCCACTTCGCGCTCCAGGCTACGAGCAGTACTTC
NA	TRBV7-8	NA	TRBJ1-1	CASSLTGFPSTEAFF	TGTGCCAGCAGCTTAACAGGGTTCCCCTCCACTGAAGCTTTCTTT